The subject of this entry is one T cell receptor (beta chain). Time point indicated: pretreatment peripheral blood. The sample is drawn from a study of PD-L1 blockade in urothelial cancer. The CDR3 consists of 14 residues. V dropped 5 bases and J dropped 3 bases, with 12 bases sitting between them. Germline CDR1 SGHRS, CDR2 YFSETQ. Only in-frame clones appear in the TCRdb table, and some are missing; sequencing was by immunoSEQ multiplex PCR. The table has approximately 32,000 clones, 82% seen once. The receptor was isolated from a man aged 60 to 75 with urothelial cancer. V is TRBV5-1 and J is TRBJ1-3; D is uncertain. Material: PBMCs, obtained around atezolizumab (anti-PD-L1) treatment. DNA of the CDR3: TGCGCCAGCAGGGCTGAGGCCAGTGGAAACACCATATATTTT. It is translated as CASRAEASGNTIYF.